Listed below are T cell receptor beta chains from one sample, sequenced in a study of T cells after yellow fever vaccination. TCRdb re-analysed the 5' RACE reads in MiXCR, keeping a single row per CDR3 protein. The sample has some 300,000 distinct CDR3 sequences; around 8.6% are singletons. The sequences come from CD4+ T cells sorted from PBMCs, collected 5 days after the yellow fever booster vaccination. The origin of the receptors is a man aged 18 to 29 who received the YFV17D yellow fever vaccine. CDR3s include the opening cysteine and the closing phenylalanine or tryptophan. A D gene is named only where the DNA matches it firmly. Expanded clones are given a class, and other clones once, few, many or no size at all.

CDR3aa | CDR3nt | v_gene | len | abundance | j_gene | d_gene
CASSPSRLRASAFF | TGTGCCAGCAGCCCGTCGAGGCTTCGAGCGTCTGCTTTCTTT | TRBV7-6 | 14 | many | TRBJ1-1 | .
CSARDNGGDTEAFF | TGCAGTGCTAGAGATAATGGGGGGGACACTGAAGCTTTCTTT | TRBV20-1 | 14 | few | TRBJ1-1 | .
CSVQGSFTDTQYF | TGCAGCGTTCAGGGGTCCTTCACAGATACGCAGTATTTT | TRBV29-1 | 13 | few | TRBJ2-3 | .
CASSLALAEDGAFF | TGCGCCAGCAGCTTGGCCCTGGCGGAGGACGGAGCTTTCTTT | TRBV5-1 | 14 | few | TRBJ1-1 | .
CASRGISNYGYTF | TGCGCCAGCCGCGGGATCTCCAACTATGGCTACACCTTC | TRBV5-1 | 13 | few | TRBJ1-2 | .
CASSVQNNEQFF | TGTGCCAGCAGCGTACAGAACAATGAGCAGTTCTTC | TRBV7-9 | 12 | . | TRBJ2-1 | .
CASSRHPIAISYEQYF | TGTGCCAGCTCACGACACCCTATAGCTATCTCCTACGAGCAGTACTTC | TRBV18 | 16 | . | TRBJ2-7 | .
CASSFGRGGGGYTDTQYF | TGTGCCAGCAGCTTCGGTCGGGGCGGGGGGGGATACACAGATACGCAGTATTTT | TRBV11-2 | 18 | few | TRBJ2-3 | TRBD2
CASRLGDRGTSPLHF | TGTGCCAGCAGATTAGGGGACAGGGGAACTTCACCCCTCCACTTT | TRBV6-5 | 15 | . | TRBJ1-6 | TRBD1
CSARVLSGAAFF | TGCAGTGCTAGAGTACTCTCGGGCGCCGCATTCTTC | TRBV20-1 | 12 | many | TRBJ1-2 | .
CASSFGISGANVLTF | TGCGCCAGCAGCTTTGGAATCTCTGGGGCCAACGTCCTGACTTTC | TRBV5-1 | 15 | many | TRBJ2-6 | .
CASSFTGGIWNTEAFF | TGTGCCAGCAGCTTCACAGGGGGGATATGGAACACTGAAGCTTTCTTT | TRBV5-5 | 16 | . | TRBJ1-1 | TRBD1
CASSQGGAGGYGYTF | TGTGCCAGCAGCCAAGGAGGGGCCGGGGGCTATGGCTACACCTTC | TRBV3-1 | 15 | few | TRBJ1-2 | .
CASSGQGQSGETQYF | TGTGCCAGCAGTGGACAGGGGCAGAGTGGGGAGACCCAGTACTTC | TRBV2 | 15 | few | TRBJ2-5 | TRBD1
CASSPDYNNEQFF | TGTGCCAGCAGCCCGGACTATAACAATGAGCAGTTCTTC | TRBV7-3 | 13 | . | TRBJ2-1 | .
CASSLGQVPSANYGYTF | TGCGCCAGCAGCTTGGGACAAGTCCCTTCAGCTAACTATGGCTACACCTTC | TRBV5-1 | 17 | . | TRBJ1-2 | .
CASSLGAGGPGTQYF | TGTGCCAGCAGCCTCGGAGCGGGGGGGCCGGGGACCCAGTACTTC | TRBV7-2 | 15 | few | TRBJ2-5 | TRBD2
CSAPPGRGTDTQYF | TGCAGTGCTCCCCCAGGGCGGGGAACAGATACGCAGTATTTT | TRBV20-1 | 14 | few | TRBJ2-3 | .
CASSSRRGRSTDTQYF | TGTGCCAGCAGTTCCCGGCGGGGGCGAAGCACAGATACGCAGTATTTT | TRBV12-3/TRBV12-4 | 16 | many | TRBJ2-3 | .
CASSPTARGSGNTIYF | TGTGCCAGCTCACCGACGGCGAGGGGGTCTGGAAACACCATATATTTT | TRBV18 | 16 | few | TRBJ1-3 | .
CASSLDGTGGHGYTF | TGTGCCAGCAGTTTAGACGGGACAGGGGGGCATGGCTACACCTTC | TRBV12-3/TRBV12-4 | 15 | . | TRBJ1-2 | TRBD1
CASSPRPDGKLYEQYF | TGCGCCAGCAGCCCGCGGCCCGACGGGAAACTCTACGAGCAGTACTTC | TRBV4-3 | 16 | . | TRBJ2-7 | .
CASSYRRDTRGNQPQHF | TGTGCCAGCAGTTACCGGAGGGACACCAGAGGGAATCAGCCCCAGCATTTT | TRBV6-2/TRBV6-3 | 17 | . | TRBJ1-5 | .
CASSPSSGAEDTQYF | TGTGCCAGCTCACCAAGTTCAGGGGCTGAAGATACGCAGTATTTT | TRBV18 | 15 | . | TRBJ2-3 | .
CASRRSGGGVLEKLFF | TGCGCCAGCAGGCGAAGCGGGGGGGGCGTGCTTGAAAAACTGTTTTTT | TRBV4-1 | 16 | few | TRBJ1-4 | .
CASSSDGINQPQHF | TGTGCCAGCAGCTCTGACGGAATTAATCAGCCCCAGCATTTT | TRBV7-2 | 14 | . | TRBJ1-5 | .
CASSGGVNYNSPLHF | TGTGCCAGCAGTGGTGGGGTTAACTATAATTCACCCCTCCACTTT | TRBV2 | 15 | . | TRBJ1-6 | .
CASSPTSSGELQDTQYF | TGCGCCAGCAGCCCGACCTCTAGCGGGGAGCTTCAAGATACGCAGTATTTT | TRBV5-1 | 17 | many | TRBJ2-3 | TRBD2
CASSPQRGGRQTQYF | TGTGCCAGCAGCCCACAGCGGGGGGGCCGACAGACCCAGTACTTC | TRBV9 | 15 | . | TRBJ2-5 | TRBD2
CASSEQTGELFF | TGTGCCAGCAGCGAACAGACCGGGGAGCTGTTTTTT | TRBV3-1 | 12 | many | TRBJ2-2 | .
CASSTDRNIQYF | TGTGCCAGCAGCACCGACAGAAACATTCAGTACTTC | TRBV7-2 | 12 | . | TRBJ2-4 | .
CASSGGNRRNYGYTF | TGTGCCAGCAGTGGGGGCAACCGACGAAACTATGGCTACACCTTC | TRBV27 | 15 | . | TRBJ1-2 | .
CASSNAGVHPAFF | TGTGCCAGCAGTAATGCAGGGGTTCACCCAGCTTTCTTT | TRBV7-3 | 13 | many | TRBJ1-1 | .
CSVGQARGEQFF | TGCAGCGTCGGACAGGCGAGGGGTGAGCAGTTCTTC | TRBV29-1 | 12 | many | TRBJ2-1 | TRBD1
CASSQGRGEQYF | TGTGCCAGCAGCCAAGGGCGGGGCGAGCAGTACTTC | TRBV3-1 | 12 | few | TRBJ2-7 | .
CASSSGLAGGILHEQFF | TGCGCCAGCAGCTCGGGACTAGCGGGGGGTATTCTACATGAGCAGTTCTTC | TRBV5-1 | 17 | . | TRBJ2-1 | TRBD2
CAISESPPAPLDSLEAFF | TGTGCCATCAGTGAGTCTCCCCCCGCTCCTTTAGACAGTCTTGAAGCTTTCTTT | TRBV10-3 | 18 | . | TRBJ1-1 | .
CASSQHRGTTNTEAFF | TGTGCCAGCAGCCAGCATAGGGGCACTACGAACACTGAAGCTTTCTTT | TRBV7-9 | 16 | . | TRBJ1-1 | .
CSAIGGQPNTEAFF | TGCAGCGCAATAGGGGGACAACCGAACACTGAAGCTTTCTTT | TRBV29-1 | 14 | many | TRBJ1-1 | .
CASSSQQGQAETQYF | TGTGCCAGCAGCTCCCAACAGGGACAGGCAGAGACCCAGTACTTC | TRBV5-4 | 15 | . | TRBJ2-5 | TRBD1
CSAVHRVPNYGYTF | TGCAGTGCTGTCCACAGGGTCCCTAACTATGGCTACACCTTC | TRBV20-1 | 14 | few | TRBJ1-2 | .